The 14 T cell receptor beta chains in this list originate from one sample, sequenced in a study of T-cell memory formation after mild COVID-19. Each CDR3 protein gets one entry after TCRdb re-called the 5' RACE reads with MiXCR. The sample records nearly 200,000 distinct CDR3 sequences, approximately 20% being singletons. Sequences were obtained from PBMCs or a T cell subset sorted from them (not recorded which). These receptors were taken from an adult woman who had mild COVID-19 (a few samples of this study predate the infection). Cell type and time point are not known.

This CDR3 reads CASGTSSTDTQYF. The CDR3 DNA sequence: TGTGCCAGCGGGACTAGCAGCACAGATACGCAGTATTTT. V gene TRBV5-6 combines with J gene TRBJ2-3; the match to TRBD2 covers 9 bases. This CDR3 region has 13 residues. In germline, CDR1 is SGHDT, CDR2 YYEEEE. Trimming removed 7 bases from V and 0 bases from J; junction bases left unmatched: 0.

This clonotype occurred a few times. The CDR3 spells CASSLKSRATEAFF. The CDR3 region has the DNA TGTGCCAGCAGCTTAAAGTCGCGAGCCACTGAAGCTTTCTTT. The rearrangement uses TRBV7-2 and TRBJ1-1; D remains unclear. The V and J ends lost 2 bases and 4 bases respectively, with 11 bases between them. Germline assignment: CDR1 SGHTA and CDR2 FQGNSA. The CDR3 runs 14 residues.

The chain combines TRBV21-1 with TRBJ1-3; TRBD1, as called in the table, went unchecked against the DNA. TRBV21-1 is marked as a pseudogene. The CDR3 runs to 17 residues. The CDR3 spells CASSKGGHRPSGNTIYF. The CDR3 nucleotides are TGTGCCAGCAGCAAAGGGGGGCATCGACCCTCTGGAAACACCATATATTTT.

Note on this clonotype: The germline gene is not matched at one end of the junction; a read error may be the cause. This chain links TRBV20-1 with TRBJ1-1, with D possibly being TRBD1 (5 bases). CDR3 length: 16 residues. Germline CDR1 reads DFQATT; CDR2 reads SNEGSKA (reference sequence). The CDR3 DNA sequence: TGCAGTGCTAGAGATTCGGAATGGGGGGGACGTCAGGGAGTTATCTTT. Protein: CSARDSEWGGRQGVIF.

As DNA, the CDR3 is TGTGCCAGCAGGCACCCGACTAGCGGCTCCTACGAGCAGTACTTC. This encodes CASRHPTSGSYEQYF. V and J are TRBV6-5 and TRBJ2-7, with 9 bases aligning to TRBD2. The CDR3 is 15 residues long. Unmatched junction bases numbered 6, after V lost 6 bases and J lost 0 bases. Germline-derived CDR1 and CDR2 are MNHEY and SVGAGI.

The chain's CDR3 is CASKYRGGEKLFF. The CDR3 bases are TGTGCCAGCAAGTACAGGGGAGGCGAAAAACTGTTTTTT. This rearrangement joins TRBV6-2 or TRBV6-3 to TRBJ1-4; TRBD1 aligns across 7 bases. This CDR3 contains 13 residues. V shed 7 bases and J 8 bases; nucleotides not matched to a gene: 7. Germline loops: CDR1 MNHEY, CDR2 SVGEGT.

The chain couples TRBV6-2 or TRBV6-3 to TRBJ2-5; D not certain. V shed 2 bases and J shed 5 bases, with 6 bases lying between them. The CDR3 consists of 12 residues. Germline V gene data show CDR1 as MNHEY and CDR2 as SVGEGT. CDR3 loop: CASSYKAETQYF. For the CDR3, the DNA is TGTGCCAGCAGTTACAAGGCGGAGACCCAGTACTTC.

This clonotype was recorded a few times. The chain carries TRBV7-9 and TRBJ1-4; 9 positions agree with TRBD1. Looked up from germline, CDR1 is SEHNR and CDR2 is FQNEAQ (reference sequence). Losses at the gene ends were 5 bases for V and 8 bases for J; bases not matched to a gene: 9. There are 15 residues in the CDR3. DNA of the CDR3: TGTGCCAGCAGCCGCGGGACAGGGATGGCGGAAAAACTGTTTTTT. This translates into CASSRGTGMAEKLFF.

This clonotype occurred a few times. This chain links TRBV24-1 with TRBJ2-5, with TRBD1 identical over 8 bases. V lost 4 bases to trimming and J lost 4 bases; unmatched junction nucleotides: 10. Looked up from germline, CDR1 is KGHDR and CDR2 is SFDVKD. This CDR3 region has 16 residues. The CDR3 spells CATSDGQGDGGETQYF. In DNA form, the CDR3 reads TGTGCCACCAGTGACGGACAGGGAGACGGCGGAGAGACCCAGTACTTC.

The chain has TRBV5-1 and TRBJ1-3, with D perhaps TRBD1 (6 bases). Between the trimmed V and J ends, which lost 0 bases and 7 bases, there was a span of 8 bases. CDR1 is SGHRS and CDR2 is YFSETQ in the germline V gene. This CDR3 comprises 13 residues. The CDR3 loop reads CASSLDRANTIYF. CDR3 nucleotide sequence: TGCGCCAGCAGCTTGGACAGGGCCAACACCATATATTTT.

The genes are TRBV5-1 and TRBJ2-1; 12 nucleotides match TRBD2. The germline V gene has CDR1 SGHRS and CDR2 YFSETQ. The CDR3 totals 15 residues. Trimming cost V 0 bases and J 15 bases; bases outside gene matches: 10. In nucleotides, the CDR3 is TGCGCCAGCAGCTTGGAGACTAGCGGGGGCCGAACACTGTTCTTC. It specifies CASSLETSGGRTLFF.

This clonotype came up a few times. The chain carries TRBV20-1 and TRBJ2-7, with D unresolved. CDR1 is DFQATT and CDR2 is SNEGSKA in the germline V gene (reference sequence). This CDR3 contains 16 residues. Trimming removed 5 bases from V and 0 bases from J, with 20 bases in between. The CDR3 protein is CSAPDSLQRPSYEQYF. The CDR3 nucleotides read TGCAGTGCTCCGGATTCCCTCCAGCGACCCTCCTACGAGCAGTACTTC.

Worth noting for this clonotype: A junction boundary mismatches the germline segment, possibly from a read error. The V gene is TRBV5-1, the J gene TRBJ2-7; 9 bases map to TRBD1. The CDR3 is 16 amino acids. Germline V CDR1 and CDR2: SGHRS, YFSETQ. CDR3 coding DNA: TGCGCCAGCAGCTTGAGACTCACAGGGGGCAACTACGGGCAGTACTTC. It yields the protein CASSLRLTGGNYGQYF.

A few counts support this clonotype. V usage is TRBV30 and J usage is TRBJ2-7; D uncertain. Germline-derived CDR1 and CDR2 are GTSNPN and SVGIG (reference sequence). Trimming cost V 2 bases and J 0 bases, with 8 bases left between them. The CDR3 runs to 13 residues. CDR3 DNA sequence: TGTGCCTGGAGTTTTGCCGGCTCCTACGAGCAGTACTTC. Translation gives CAWSFAGSYEQYF.